These T cell receptor beta chains were read from a single sample in a study of identifying expanded T cells in peripheral blood. Using immunoSEQ multiplex PCR, the repertoire was profiled, and TCRdb retains in-frame clones only, with some absent. The sample contains 75,000 to 100,000 clones, about nine tenths of which appear only once. Material: blood. The receptors were gathered from a person aged 18-70 years in good health. The CDR3 runs from the conserved cysteine through the conserved F or W. The order of the fields is CDR3 protein, CDR3 DNA, J gene, V gene, clone size, D gene. The D gene is left open where the match is weak. Size tells how often a clone was seen (once, few, many) or the class of an expanded clone, and some rows leave it out.

CASRSLGGVVYGYTF	TGTGCCAGCAGATCGCTGGGAGGAGTCGTCTATGGCTACACCTTC	TRBJ1-2	TRBV27	.	.
CATSRGDRVEYTF	TGTGCCACCAGCAGAGGGGACAGGGTTGAGTACACCTTC	TRBJ1-2	TRBV15	.	TRBD1
CSVSRGARCYGYTF	TGCAGCGTTAGTCGGGGGGCGAGGTGCTATGGCTACACCTTC	TRBJ1-2	TRBV29-1	.	.
CASSLARSSYEQYF	TGTGCCAGCAGCTTGGCAAGGAGCTCCTACGAGCAGTACTTC	TRBJ2-7	TRBV13	.	.
CASSLQTGGSYGYTF	TGCGCCAGCAGCTTACAAACAGGGGGCAGTTATGGCTACACCTTC	TRBJ1-2	TRBV5-1	.	TRBD1
CASSLEDGELFF	TGTGCCAGCAGCTTAGAGGACGGGGAGCTGTTTTTT	TRBJ2-2	TRBV7-9	.	.
CASSQDISASSYEQYF	TGTGCCAGCAGCCAAGATATCAGCGCGAGCTCCTACGAGCAGTACTTC	TRBJ2-7	TRBV4-2	.	.
CASSQDPPSGQFNEQFF	TGCGCCAGCAGCCAAGATCCCCCTAGCGGCCAATTCAATGAGCAGTTCTTC	TRBJ2-1	TRBV4-3	.	TRBD2
CASSSQPGLGRAGELFF	TGTGCCAGCAGCTCTCAGCCGGGACTAGGCCGAGCCGGGGAGCTGTTTTTT	TRBJ2-2	TRBV5-4	.	TRBD2
CASSLSGSYNEQFF	TGTGCCAGCAGTTTAAGCGGGAGTTACAATGAGCAGTTCTTC	TRBJ2-1	TRBV28	.	TRBD2
CAWSVGAREKLFF	TGTGCCTGGAGCGTGGGGGCGCGAGAAAAACTGTTTTTT	TRBJ1-4	TRBV30	once	.
CASSPQSGNEQFF	TGCGCCAGCAGCCCCCAATCTGGGAATGAGCAGTTCTTC	TRBJ2-1	TRBV5-1	.	.
CASSSDRVETQYF	TGTGCCAGCAGCTCGGACAGGGTTGAGACCCAGTACTTC	TRBJ2-5	TRBV7-3	.	TRBD1
CASRPPGLAYNEQFF	TGTGCCAGCAGGCCGCCGGGACTAGCTTACAATGAGCAGTTCTTC	TRBJ2-1	TRBV28	.	TRBD2
CASSLGHAGSPLHF	TGTGCCAGCAGCTTAGGGCACGCGGGTTCACCCCTCCACTTT	TRBJ1-6	TRBV7-2	.	.
CAWRRMANTGELFF	TGTGCCTGGAGGAGGATGGCGAACACCGGGGAGCTGTTTTTT	TRBJ2-2	TRBV30	.	.
CASSLGSEGGEKLFF	TGCGCCAGCAGCTTGGGATCGGAGGGGGGTGAAAAACTGTTTTTT	TRBJ1-4	TRBV5-1	.	.
CASRPGGASYNEQFF	TGTGCCAGCAGACCGGGGGGGGCCTCCTACAATGAGCAGTTCTTC	TRBJ2-1	TRBV6-6	.	TRBD2
CASSRSGAGGPNEKLFF	TGCGCCAGCAGCCGTTCCGGGGCAGGGGGTCCCAATGAAAAACTGTTTTTT	TRBJ1-4	TRBV4-1	once	TRBD1
CASSTVSAREKLFF	TGTGCCAGCAGCACGGTAAGTGCTCGGGAAAAACTGTTTTTT	TRBJ1-4	TRBV27	.	.
CASRDTGSGTQYF	TGTGCCAGCAGGGACACAGGATCGGGGACCCAGTACTTC	TRBJ2-5	TRBV6-5	.	.
CASSITSGGNTYEQYF	TGTGCCAGCAGCATAACTAGCGGGGGGAACACCTACGAGCAGTACTTC	TRBJ2-7	TRBV7-2	.	TRBD2
CASSLGVSSGNTIYF	TGTGCCAGCAGTTTAGGGGTGAGCTCTGGAAACACCATATATTTT	TRBJ1-3	TRBV28	once	.
CAISDRPDGEAFF	TGTGCCATCAGTGACCGCCCCGACGGTGAAGCTTTCTTT	TRBJ1-1	TRBV10-3	.	.
CASSLGGTQQNSPLHF	TGCGCCAGCAGCTTGGGGGGAACACAACAGAATTCACCCCTCCACTTT	TRBJ1-6	TRBV5-1	.	.
CASSPRGQNIQYF	TGTGCCAGCAGCCCCAGGGGCCAAAACATTCAGTACTTC	TRBJ2-4	TRBV7-2	.	.
CASSSNLVKAFF	TGTGCCAGCAGCTCCAACCTGGTTAAAGCTTTCTTT	TRBJ1-1	TRBV11-2	.	.
CASSIGGKSGTNEQFF	TGTGCCAGTAGTATCGGGGGGAAATCAGGTACAAATGAGCAGTTCTTC	TRBJ2-1	TRBV19	.	TRBD2
CASSVEGDRGFNYGYTF	TGTGCCAGCAGCGTAGAGGGGGACAGGGGGTTTAACTATGGCTACACCTTC	TRBJ1-2	TRBV9	.	TRBD1
CAWSQNPTRSYGYTF	TGTGCCTGGAGTCAAAACCCGACGCGGAGCTATGGCTACACCTTC	TRBJ1-2	TRBV30	.	.
CASRFQGRSPLHF	TGTGCCAGCAGGTTTCAGGGTCGCTCACCCCTCCACTTT	TRBJ1-6	TRBV6-6	few	.
CASRLEWTHYGYTF	TGTGCAAGTCGCTTAGAGTGGACACACTATGGCTACACCTTC	TRBJ1-2	TRBV12-2	.	.
CASSRDGDSYEQYF	TGTGCCAGCAGTCGGGACGGGGATTCCTACGAGCAGTACTTC	TRBJ2-7	TRBV11-1	.	.
CASSLDRGRVGELFF	TGTGCCAGCAGCTTGGACAGGGGGCGCGTCGGGGAGCTGTTTTTT	TRBJ2-2	TRBV7-2	once	TRBD1
CASSLTSGGIQYF	TGTGCTAGCAGCTTGACTAGCGGGGGCATTCAGTACTTC	TRBJ2-4	TRBV7-7	few	TRBD2
CASTPRPTYEQYF	TGTGCCAGCACTCCCAGACCAACCTACGAGCAGTACTTC	TRBJ2-7	TRBV7-2	.	.
CASSPSGGPGETQYF	TGCGCCAGCAGCCCCAGCGGGGGGCCTGGGGAGACCCAGTACTTC	TRBJ2-5	TRBV5-1	.	TRBD2
CASSLGGAGGELFF	TGTGCCAGCAGCTTAGGTGGGGCAGGCGGGGAGCTGTTTTTT	TRBJ2-2	TRBV11-2	.	.
CASSESGRQGTQYF	TGCGCCAGCAGTGAGTCGGGCAGGCAAGGTACGCAGTATTTT	TRBJ2-3	TRBV10-1	few	.
CASSTGLIWNEQFF	TGTGCCAGCAGCACCGGACTAATCTGGAATGAGCAGTTCTTC	TRBJ2-1	TRBV21-1	.	.
CASSLGSQPNEQFF	TGTGCCAGCAGCTTAGGGTCCCAGCCCAATGAGCAGTTCTTC	TRBJ2-1	TRBV7-2	.	.
CASRGQAYNEQFF	TGTGCCAGCAGGGGACAGGCCTACAATGAGCAGTTCTTC	TRBJ2-1	TRBV27	once	TRBD1
CASSLPLGYEQYF	TGTGCCAGCAGCTTACCACTGGGCTACGAGCAGTACTTC	TRBJ2-7	TRBV7-2	.	.
CASSIDRQSLSGNTIYF	TGTGCCAGTAGTATAGATCGGCAGTCCCTCTCTGGAAACACCATATATTTT	TRBJ1-3	TRBV19	once	.
CASSIEGYPETQYF	TGTGCCAGTAGTATTGAAGGGTACCCAGAGACCCAGTACTTC	TRBJ2-5	TRBV19	.	.
CASSVETGTSVSTDTQYF	TGTGCCAGCAGCGTAGAGACCGGGACTAGCGTGAGCACAGATACGCAGTATTTT	TRBJ2-3	TRBV9	.	TRBD2
CASSLGLAGQETQYF	TGTGCCAGCAGCTTAGGACTAGCGGGCCAAGAGACCCAGTACTTC	TRBJ2-5	TRBV7-9	.	TRBD2
CASSSGTGYNEQFF	TGCGCCAGCAGCTCGGGGACAGGGTACAATGAGCAGTTCTTC	TRBJ2-1	TRBV5-1	.	TRBD1
CASSFTGTSYEQYF	TGCGCCAGCAGCTTTACCGGGACTTCCTACGAGCAGTACTTC	TRBJ2-7	TRBV5-1	.	.
CASSPSGQGTGNTIYF	TGTGCCAGCTCACCTTCGGGACAGGGGACTGGAAACACCATATATTTT	TRBJ1-3	TRBV18	.	TRBD1
CASRKLANTYEQYF	TGTGCCAGCAGGAAACTAGCGAATACCTACGAGCAGTACTTC	TRBJ2-7	TRBV2	.	TRBD2
CASQYGGQNEKLFF	TGTGCCTCCCAATACGGGGGGCAGAATGAAAAACTGTTTTTT	TRBJ1-4	TRBV28	.	.